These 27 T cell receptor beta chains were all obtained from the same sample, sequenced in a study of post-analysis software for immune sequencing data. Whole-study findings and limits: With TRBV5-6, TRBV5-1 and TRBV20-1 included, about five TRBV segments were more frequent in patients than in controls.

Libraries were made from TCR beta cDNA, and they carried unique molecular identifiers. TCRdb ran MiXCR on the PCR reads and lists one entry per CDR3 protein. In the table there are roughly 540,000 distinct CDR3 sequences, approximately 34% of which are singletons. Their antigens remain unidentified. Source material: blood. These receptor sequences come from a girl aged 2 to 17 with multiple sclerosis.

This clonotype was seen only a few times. The CDR3 is CASRPGQGVAKNIQYF. CDR3 DNA: TGTGCCAGCAGACCCGGACAGGGCGTAGCCAAAAACATTCAGTACTTC. The V call is TRBV5-6, the J call TRBJ2-4, with 8 positions matching TRBD1. CDR3 length: 16 amino acids. The V segment lost 5 bases and the J segment 0 bases; nucleotides outside the gene matches: 7. Germline CDR1 reads SGHDT; CDR2 reads YYEEEE.

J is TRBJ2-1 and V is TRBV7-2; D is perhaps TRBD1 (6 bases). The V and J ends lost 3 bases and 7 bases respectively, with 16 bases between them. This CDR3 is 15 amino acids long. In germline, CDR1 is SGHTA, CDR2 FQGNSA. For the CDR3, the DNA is TGTGCCAGCAGCTTTTGGGACAAAGGTAGGAATGAGCAGTTCTTC. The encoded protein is CASSFWDKGRNEQFF.

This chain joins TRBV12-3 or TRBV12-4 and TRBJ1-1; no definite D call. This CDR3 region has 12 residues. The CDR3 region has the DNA TGTGCTAGCGGTGCTCCAGGCAATCGAGCTTTCTTT. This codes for CASGAPGNRAFF.

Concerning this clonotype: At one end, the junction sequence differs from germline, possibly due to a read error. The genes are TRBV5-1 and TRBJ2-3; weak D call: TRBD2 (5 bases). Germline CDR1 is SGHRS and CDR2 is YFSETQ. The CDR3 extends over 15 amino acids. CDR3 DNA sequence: TGCGCCCGCAGCTTCGGGCCCTTCGGGGAAGATACGCAGTATTTT. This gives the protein CARSFGPFGEDTQYF. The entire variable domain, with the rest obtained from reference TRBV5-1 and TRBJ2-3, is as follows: KAGVTQTPRYLIKTRGQQVTLSCSPISGHRSVSWYQQTPGQGLQFLFEYFSETQRNKGNFPGRFSGRQFSNSRSEMNVSTLELGDSALYLCARSFGPFGEDTQYFGPGTRLTVL.

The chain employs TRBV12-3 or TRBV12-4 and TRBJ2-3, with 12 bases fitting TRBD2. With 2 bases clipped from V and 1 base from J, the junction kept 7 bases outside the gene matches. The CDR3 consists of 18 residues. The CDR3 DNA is TGTGCCAGCAGTTTAAGACTAGCGGGGGCCGGCGGCACAGATACGCAGTATTTT. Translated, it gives CASSLRLAGAGGTDTQYF.

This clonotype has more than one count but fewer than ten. The CDR3 protein is CASSHPGQGNTEAFF. In DNA, the CDR3 is TGCGCCAGCAGCCATCCGGGACAGGGGAACACTGAAGCTTTCTTT. This chain links TRBV4-1 with TRBJ1-1; 9 positions agree with TRBD1. Germline V gene sequence: CDR1 MGHRA, CDR2 YSYEKL. CDR3 length: 15 amino acids. J gave up 1 base and V 3 bases, and 3 bases lay outside the gene matches.

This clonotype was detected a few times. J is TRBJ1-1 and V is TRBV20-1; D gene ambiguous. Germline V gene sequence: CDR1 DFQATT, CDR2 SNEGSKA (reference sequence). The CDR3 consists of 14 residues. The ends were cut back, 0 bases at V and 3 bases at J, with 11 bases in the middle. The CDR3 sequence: CSARDPRVDTEAFF. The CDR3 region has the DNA TGCAGTGCTAGAGATCCTAGGGTTGACACTGAAGCTTTCTTT.

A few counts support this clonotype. The CDR3 loop is CASSQSGETQYF. The CDR3 DNA reads TGTGCCAGCAGCCAGTCAGGGGAGACCCAGTACTTC. V and J are TRBV3-1 and TRBJ2-5, with a tentative D call TRBD1 (5 bases). V was trimmed by 3 bases and J by 5 bases, leaving 7 bases between them. The CDR3 is made up of 12 amino acids. From germline, CDR1 is LGHDT and CDR2 YNNKEL (reference sequence).

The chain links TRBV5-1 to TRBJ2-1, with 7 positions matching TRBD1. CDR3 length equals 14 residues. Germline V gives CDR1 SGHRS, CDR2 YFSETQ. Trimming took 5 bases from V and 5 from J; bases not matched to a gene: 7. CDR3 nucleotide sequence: TGCGCCAGCAGGGGTGATACAGGGGACAATGAGCAGTTCTTC. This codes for CASRGDTGDNEQFF.

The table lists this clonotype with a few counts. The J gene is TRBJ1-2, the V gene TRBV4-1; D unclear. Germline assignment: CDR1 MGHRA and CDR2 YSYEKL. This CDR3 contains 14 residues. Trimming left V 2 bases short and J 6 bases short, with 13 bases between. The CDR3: CASSQPRSGNGYTF. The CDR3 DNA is TGCGCCAGCAGCCAACCACGGTCGGGGAATGGCTACACCTTC.

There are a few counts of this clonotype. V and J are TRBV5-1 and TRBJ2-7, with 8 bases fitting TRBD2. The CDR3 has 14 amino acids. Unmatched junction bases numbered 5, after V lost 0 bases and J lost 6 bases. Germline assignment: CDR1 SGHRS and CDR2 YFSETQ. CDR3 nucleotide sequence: TGCGCCAGCAGCTTGGAAGGGACTAGGGGCGAGCAGTACTTC. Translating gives CASSLEGTRGEQYF. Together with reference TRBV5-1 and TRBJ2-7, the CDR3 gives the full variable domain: KAGVTQTPRYLIKTRGQQVTLSCSPISGHRSVSWYQQTPGQGLQFLFEYFSETQRNKGNFPGRFSGRQFSNSRSEMNVSTLELGDSALYLCASSLEGTRGEQYFGPGTRLTVT.

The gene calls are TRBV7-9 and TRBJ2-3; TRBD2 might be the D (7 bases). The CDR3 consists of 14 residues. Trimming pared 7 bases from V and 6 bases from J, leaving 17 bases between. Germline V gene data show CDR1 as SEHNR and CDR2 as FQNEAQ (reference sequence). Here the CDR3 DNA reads TGTGCCAGCAAACCCCTTGGGGGGGCGGATACGCAGTATTTT. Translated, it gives CASKPLGGADTQYF.

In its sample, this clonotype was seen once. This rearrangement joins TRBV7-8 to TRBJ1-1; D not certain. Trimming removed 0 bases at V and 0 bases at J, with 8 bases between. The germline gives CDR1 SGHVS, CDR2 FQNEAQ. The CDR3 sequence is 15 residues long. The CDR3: CASSLALRVNTEAFF. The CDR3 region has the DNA TGTGCCAGCAGCTTAGCCTTGAGGGTGAACACTGAAGCTTTCTTT.

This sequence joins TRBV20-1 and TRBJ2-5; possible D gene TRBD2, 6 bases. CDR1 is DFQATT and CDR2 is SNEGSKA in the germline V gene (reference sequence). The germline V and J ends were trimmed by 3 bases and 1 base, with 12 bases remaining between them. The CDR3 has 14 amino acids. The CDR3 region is CSASLGGFQETQYF. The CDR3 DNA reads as TGCAGTGCTAGCCTCGGAGGGTTCCAAGAGACCCAGTACTTC.

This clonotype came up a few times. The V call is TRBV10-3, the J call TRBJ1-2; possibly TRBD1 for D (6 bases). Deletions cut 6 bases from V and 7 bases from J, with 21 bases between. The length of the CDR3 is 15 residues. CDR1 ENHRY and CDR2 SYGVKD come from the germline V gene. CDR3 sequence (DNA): TGTGCCATCAGCGGGGGACACCACCGACTCGGTGGCTACACCTTC. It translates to CAISGGHHRLGGYTF.

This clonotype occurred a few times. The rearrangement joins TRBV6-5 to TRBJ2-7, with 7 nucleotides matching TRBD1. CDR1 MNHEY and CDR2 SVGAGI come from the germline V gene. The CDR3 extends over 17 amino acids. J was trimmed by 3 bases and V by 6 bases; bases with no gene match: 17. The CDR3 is CASRSFEGKDRDYEQYF. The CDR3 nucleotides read TGTGCCAGCAGATCCTTCGAGGGAAAAGACAGGGACTACGAGCAGTACTTC.

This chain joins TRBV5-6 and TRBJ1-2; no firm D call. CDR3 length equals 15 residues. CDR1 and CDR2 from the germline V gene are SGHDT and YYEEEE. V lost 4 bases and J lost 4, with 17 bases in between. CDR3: CASSPQERRFYGYTF. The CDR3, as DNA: TGTGCCAGCAGCCCCCAGGAACGACGTTTCTATGGCTACACCTTC. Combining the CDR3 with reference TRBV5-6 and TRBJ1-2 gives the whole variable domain DAGVTQSPTHLIKTRGQQVTLRCSPKSGHDTVSWYQQALGQGPQFIFQYYEEEERQRGNFPDRFSGHQFPNYSSELNVNALLLGDSALYLCASSPQERRFYGYTFGSGTRLTVV.

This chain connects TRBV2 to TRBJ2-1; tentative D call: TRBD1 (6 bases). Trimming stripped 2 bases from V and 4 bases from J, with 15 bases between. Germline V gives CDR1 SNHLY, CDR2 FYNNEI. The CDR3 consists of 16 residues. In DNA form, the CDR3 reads TGTGCCAGCAGTGAATCGGCAGGGGTGAGATACAATGAGCAGTTCTTC. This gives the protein CASSESAGVRYNEQFF.

CDR3 loop: CASNTQPRSNQPQHF. The CDR3 region has the DNA TGCGCCAGCAACACCCAACCACGCAGCAATCAGCCCCAGCATTTT. The rearrangement joins TRBV5-1 to TRBJ1-5, with unresolved D. The CDR3 covers 15 residues. The germline CDR1 and CDR2 sequences are SGHRS and YFSETQ. V dropped 6 bases and J dropped 1 base, with 14 bases sitting between them.

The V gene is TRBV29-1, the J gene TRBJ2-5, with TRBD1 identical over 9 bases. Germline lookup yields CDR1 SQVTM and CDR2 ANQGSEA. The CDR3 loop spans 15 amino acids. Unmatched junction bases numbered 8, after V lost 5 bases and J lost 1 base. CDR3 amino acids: CSVPRGTGIQETQYF. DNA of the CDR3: TGCAGCGTTCCGCGAGGGACAGGGATCCAAGAGACCCAGTACTTC.

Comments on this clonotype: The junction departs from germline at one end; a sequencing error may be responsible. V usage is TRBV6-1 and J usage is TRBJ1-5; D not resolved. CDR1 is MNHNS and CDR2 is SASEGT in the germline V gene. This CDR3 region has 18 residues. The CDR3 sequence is CASSTGPPQAYSNQPRHF. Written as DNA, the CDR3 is TGTGCCAGCAGTACCGGACCCCCTCAGGCCTATAGCAATCAGCCCCGGCATTTT.

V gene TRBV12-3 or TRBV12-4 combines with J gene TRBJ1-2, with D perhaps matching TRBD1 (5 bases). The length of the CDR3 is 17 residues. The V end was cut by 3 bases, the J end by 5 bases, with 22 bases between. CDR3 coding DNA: TGTGCCAGCAGTTTCACGTCAGCCGAAGGGGCGGGATATGGCTACACCTTC. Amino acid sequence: CASSFTSAEGAGYGYTF.

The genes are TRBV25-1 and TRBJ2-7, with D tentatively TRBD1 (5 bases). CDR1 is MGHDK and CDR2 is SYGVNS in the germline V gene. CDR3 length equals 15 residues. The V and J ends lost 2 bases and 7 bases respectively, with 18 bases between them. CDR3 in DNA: TGTGCCAGCAGTGAAGAAGGACCGTGGGGCAATGAGCAGTACTTC. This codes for CASSEEGPWGNEQYF.

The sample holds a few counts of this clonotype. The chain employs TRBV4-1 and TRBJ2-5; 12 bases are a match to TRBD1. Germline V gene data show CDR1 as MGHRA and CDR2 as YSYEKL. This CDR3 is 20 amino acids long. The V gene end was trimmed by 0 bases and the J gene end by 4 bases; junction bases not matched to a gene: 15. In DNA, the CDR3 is TGCGCCAGCAGCCAAGACATGTGGCCGAGGGGACAGGGGGCTGGAGAGACCCAGTACTTC. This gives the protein CASSQDMWPRGQGAGETQYF.

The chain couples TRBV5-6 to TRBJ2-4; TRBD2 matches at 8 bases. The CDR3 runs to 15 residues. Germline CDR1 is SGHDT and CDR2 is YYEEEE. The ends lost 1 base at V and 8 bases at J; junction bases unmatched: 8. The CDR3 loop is CASSLQRGGWDIQYF. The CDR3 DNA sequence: TGTGCCAGCAGCTTGCAACGGGGGGGCTGGGACATTCAGTACTTC.

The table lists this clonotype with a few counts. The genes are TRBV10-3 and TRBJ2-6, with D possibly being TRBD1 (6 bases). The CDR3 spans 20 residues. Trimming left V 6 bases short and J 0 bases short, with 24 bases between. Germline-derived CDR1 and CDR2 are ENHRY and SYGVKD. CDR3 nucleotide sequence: TGTGCCATCAGGCCGACAACAGGGTTAGCATTGAGCTCTGGGGCCAACGTCCTGACTTTC. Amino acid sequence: CAIRPTTGLALSSGANVLTF.

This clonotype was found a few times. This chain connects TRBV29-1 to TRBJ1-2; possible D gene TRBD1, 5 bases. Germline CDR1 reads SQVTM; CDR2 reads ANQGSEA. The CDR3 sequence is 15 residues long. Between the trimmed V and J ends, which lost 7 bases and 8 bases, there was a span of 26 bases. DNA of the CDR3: TGCAGCGCCCGGGGGTCAGGGTCCAGGGTGGAGGGCTACACCTTC. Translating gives CSARGSGSRVEGYTF. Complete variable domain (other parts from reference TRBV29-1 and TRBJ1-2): SAVISQKPSRDICQRGTSLTIQCQVDSQVTMMFWYRQQPGQSLTLIATANQGSEATYESGFVIDKFPISRPNLTFSTLTVSNMSPEDSSIYLCSARGSGSRVEGYTFGSGTRLTVV.